The clone carrying this T cell receptor (beta chain) was recorded a few times. Its matching antigen is unknown. CDR3 length: 18 amino acids. The germline gives CDR1 MGHRA, CDR2 YSYEKL. Deletions cut 0 bases from V and 1 base from J, with 16 bases between. This record belongs to a study of molecular identifiers for immune sequencing clone quantification. Study overall: Four of five RNA aliquots from around 20,000 or 100,000 naive CD8 T cells were sequenced. Study-wide results and caveats: Over 97% of CMV-specific effector molecules, but under 1% of naive ones, were in clones above 20 copies. Spiked Jurkat TCR RNA originating from one cell could reportedly be identified amid one million naive cells.

Both previously described methods and listed TCR primers were employed to make bulk TCR libraries. TCRdb independently ran MiXCR on the PCR reads; one entry per CDR3 protein. The top ten hold roughly 0.83% of the sample, which has about 640,000 distinct CDR3 sequences, around 20% seen once. The sequence came from a human donor in good health. Some libraries in this study had Jurkat cell RNA spiked in. The sequenced sample was naive CD8+ T cells from blood, with Jurkat cell RNA spiked in. The sample's subset: FACS-sorted CD8+CD4-CCR7+CD45RA+ naive T cells. V is TRBV4-1 and J is TRBJ1-5, with D unresolved. The CDR3 loop reads CASSQEWNSRRSNQPQHF. CDR3 coding DNA: TGCGCCAGCAGCCAAGAATGGAATTCCCGAAGGAGCAATCAGCCCCAGCATTTT.